The present T cell receptor beta chain was sequenced within a study of T cells after posttransplantation cyclophosphamide. Whole-study findings and limits: Later post-transplant blood repertoires were often dominated by donor CD8+ memory clones.

Clones were sequenced by immunoSEQ multiplex PCR, and TCRdb holds only the in-frame ones, with some missing. The sample includes tens of thousands of clones, roughly 88% of them seen just once. Cyclophosphamide on days +3 and +4 followed busulfan-fludarabine conditioning and a marrow graft. A few counts support this clone. The antigen is not known. Material: PBMCs, obtained around 67 days after allogeneic stem cell transplant with posttransplant cyclophosphamide. This clonotype was sampled from a male patient aged 55-69 years who received an allogeneic stem cell transplant from a related donor and was CMV-positive. Some T cells may be supplied by the graft donor.

This CDR3 is CASSELGLAGTDTQYF. Here the CDR3 DNA reads TGTGCCAGCAGTGAATTAGGGCTAGCGGGCACAGATACGCAGTATTTT. The chain carries TRBV2 and TRBJ2-3; 7 bases align to TRBD2. The V segment lost 2 bases and the J segment 1 base; nucleotides outside the gene matches: 6. Germline CDR1 SNHLY, CDR2 FYNNEI. The length of the CDR3 is 16 residues.